This TCR beta chain originates from a study of shared clonotypes between healthy human individuals. At the level of the study: CD4 naive and memory got three plates each, CD8 naive two, CD8 memory one. Broader study findings: When compared with the clonotypes that were shared by all four sorted-subset donors, the non-shared clonotypes turned out to have lower generation probabilities. Rarefaction gave evidence that sorted-subset sequencing remained incomplete despite large depth.

J lost 5 bases, V lost 5 bases, and 4 bases had no gene match. The CDR3 runs 15 residues. CDR1 is MNHEY and CDR2 is SVGAGI in the germline V gene. In the study's own analysis: Filtering differed since immunoSEQ provided only junctions, with no quality scores. The protocol was immunoSEQ multiplex PCR, while the TCRdb copy is restricted to in-frame clones and leaves out a portion. That table furnishes V, J and clone size, whereas the DNA furnished D and trimming. The sample has around 1.9 million clones, about 92% seen once; the top ten hold under 2%. CD45RO-negative, CCR7-selected cells formed the naive CD8 fraction, which excluded terminally differentiated effector memory CD45RA+ cells. Comment on this clone: The antigen remains unidentified.

J is TRBJ1-6 and V is TRBV6-5, with 9 bases matching TRBD1. Sequenced sample: naive CD8+ T cells from PBMCs. This TCR derives from a man between 18 and 29 years old in good health. Some clones in this sample may be carry-over from other donors' samples. The CDR3 reads CASSGTGNDNSPLHF. CDR3 sequence (DNA): TGTGCCAGCAGTGGGACAGGGAACGATAATTCACCCCTCCACTTT.